These 32 T cell receptor beta chains were sequenced from one sample in a study of blood T cell repertoires in COVID-19. Clones were read by immunoSEQ multiplex PCR, and TCRdb kept only the in-frame ones, dropping some. The data hold hundreds of thousands of clones, with around 87% observed a single time. The sequenced sample consisted of peripheral blood. These receptors originate from an older woman with COVID-19, enrolled during active disease.

The CDR3 bases are TGTGCCAGCTCACCACCGAATAGCGGGGGGGCCCCAGATACGCAGTATTTT. Translated: CASSPPNSGGAPDTQYF. The chain links TRBV18 to TRBJ2-3, with TRBD2 identical over 11 bases. The CDR3 sequence is 17 residues long. The ends lost 0 bases at V and 4 bases at J; junction bases unmatched: 6. From germline, CDR1 is KGHSH and CDR2 LQKENI.

The chain combines TRBV7-8 with TRBJ2-7; 9 nucleotides agree with TRBD1. J lost 5 bases, V lost 4 bases, and 12 bases had no gene match. In germline, CDR1 is SGHVS, CDR2 FQNEAQ. The CDR3 sequence is 16 residues long. CDR3 in DNA: TGTGCCAGCAGCTCTACCGGGACAGGGCTTCCCCACGAGCAGTACTTC. Encoded protein: CASSSTGTGLPHEQYF.

CDR3 residues: CATSDLQQQETQYF. The CDR3 DNA reads as TGTGCCACCAGTGATTTGCAACAGCAAGAGACCCAGTACTTC. This chain links TRBV24-1 with TRBJ2-5; D unclear. The length of the CDR3 is 14 residues. The V gene's germline CDR1 is KGHDR and CDR2 SFDVKD. V was clipped by 0 bases and J by 2 bases, with 6 bases between them.

V and J are TRBV11-1 and TRBJ1-2; 10 positions match TRBD1. Trimming took 5 bases from V and 7 from J; bases not matched to a gene: 13. Germline CDR1 is SGHAT and CDR2 is FQDESV (reference sequence). The CDR3 consists of 16 residues. The CDR3 DNA reads as TGTGCCAGCAGCCACCCCCCGACAGGGGGCATTGGTGGCTACACCTTC. It is translated as CASSHPPTGGIGGYTF.

The chain joins TRBV28 to TRBJ2-3, with TRBD2 identical over 16 bases. CDR3 size: 19 residues. Trimming took 7 bases from V and 1 from J; bases not matched to a gene: 11. In germline, CDR1 is MDHEN, CDR2 SYDVKM. DNA for the CDR3: TGTGCCAGCACCGTTTTGGGACTAGCGGGGGGGCCAGGCACAGATACGCAGTATTTT. Amino acids: CASTVLGLAGGPGTDTQYF.

The chain recombines TRBV6-6 with TRBJ2-3; TRBD1 might be the D (6 bases). Trimming took off 7 bases at V and 5 bases at J, with 13 bases between the two ends. Germline CDR1 reads MNHNY; CDR2 reads SVGAGI (reference sequence). The CDR3 spans 13 residues. This CDR3 is CASTILQGDTQYF. The DNA for the CDR3 is TGTGCCAGCACCATCTTACAGGGAGATACGCAGTATTTT.

J is TRBJ2-1 and V is TRBV15; 12 bases line up with TRBD2. Per germline, CDR1 LNHNV and CDR2 YYDKDF (reference sequence). The V gene end was trimmed by 9 bases and the J gene end by 12 bases; junction bases not matched to a gene: 12. The CDR3 length is 14 residues. The chain's CDR3 is CATRPSGGELGQFF. The DNA of the CDR3 is TGTGCCACGCGTCCTAGCGGGGGGGAGTTAGGGCAGTTCTTC.

The chain uses TRBV6-1 and TRBJ2-7; the match to TRBD1 covers 11 bases. J was trimmed by 3 bases and V by 2 bases; bases with no gene match: 3. This CDR3 is 15 amino acids long. Germline loops: CDR1 MNHNS, CDR2 SASEGT. The CDR3 loop reads CASSESGTGGYEQYF. In DNA, the CDR3 is TGTGCCAGCAGTGAATCCGGGACAGGGGGCTACGAGCAGTACTTC.

The chain is built from TRBV5-4 and TRBJ2-2, with a tentative D call TRBD1 (6 bases). Germline values: CDR1 SGHNT, CDR2 YYREEE (reference sequence). CDR3 length equals 15 residues. Trimming took 2 bases from V and 2 from J, leaving 10 bases between them. CDR3 bases: TGTGCCAGCAGCTTAGGGACACCAAACACCGGGGAGCTGTTTTTT. This codes for CASSLGTPNTGELFF.

V gene TRBV7-3 combines with J gene TRBJ2-7; TRBD2 might be the D (6 bases). Germline CDR1 SGHTA, CDR2 FQGTGA. V lost 5 bases to trimming and J lost 9 bases, with 14 bases between them. This CDR3 spans 12 amino acids. CDR3 DNA sequence: TGTGCCAGCAGCGCCCAGGAGGGCGCGCAGTACTTC. Protein product: CASSAQEGAQYF.

V and J are TRBV6-5 and TRBJ2-7; D remains ambiguous. Per the germline V gene, CDR1 is MNHEY and CDR2 is SVGAGI. This CDR3 is 15 amino acids long. Trimming pared 2 bases from V and 1 base from J, leaving 12 bases between. The CDR3 DNA reads as TGTGCCAGCAGTTACGTCCCGCTTCGGTCCTACGAGCAGTACTTC. The encoded protein is CASSYVPLRSYEQYF.

The chain links TRBV5-4 to TRBJ1-3; TRBD1 aligns across 7 bases. J lost 2 bases, V lost 6 bases, and 2 bases had no gene match. The CDR3 length is 13 residues. CDR1 and CDR2 from the germline V gene are SGHNT and YYREEE (reference sequence). CDR3 nucleotide sequence: TGTGCCAGCAAGGGGGCAGCTGGAAACACCATATATTTT. It is translated as CASKGAAGNTIYF.

Note on this clone: The same CDR3 also results from other DNA sequences found in this sample. V usage is TRBV5-4 and J usage is TRBJ1-2; 11 positions match TRBD1. Losses at the gene ends were 3 bases for V and 4 bases for J; bases not matched to a gene: 5. This CDR3 comprises 15 residues. Germline V gives CDR1 SGHNT, CDR2 YYREEE (reference sequence). In nucleotides, the CDR3 is TGTGCCAGCAGCTCCGGGACAGGGGGAATCTATGGCTACACCTTC. Translated, it gives CASSSGTGGIYGYTF.

This chain links TRBV12-2 with TRBJ2-3; the table gives TRBD2 as D, unverified against the DNA. TRBV12-2 is designated a pseudogene. The CDR3 totals 18 residues. CDR3 nucleotides: TGTGCAAGTCGCTTAGCCTCTACTAGCGGGGGAAGCACAGATACGCAGTATTTT. Translating it yields CASRLASTSGGSTDTQYF.

V and J are TRBV19 and TRBJ1-1; no firm D call. Trimming cost V 0 bases and J 1 base, with 9 bases left between them. Germline assignment: CDR1 LNHDA and CDR2 SQIVND (reference sequence). There are 15 residues in the CDR3. The CDR3 DNA sequence: TGTGCCAGTAGTATAGAGCGGGGTCAGAACACTGAAGCTTTCTTT. Encoded protein: CASSIERGQNTEAFF.

This clone was seen a single time. V gene TRBV18 combines with J gene TRBJ1-2; D ambiguous. The CDR3 runs to 14 residues. Germline V CDR1 and CDR2: KGHSH, LQKENI. V dropped 2 bases and J dropped 8 bases, with 15 bases sitting between them. DNA of the CDR3: TGTGCCAGCTCACCAGTTTTAGCCACCTTAGGCTACACCTTC. This gives the protein CASSPVLATLGYTF.

V is TRBV6-6 and J is TRBJ1-1; TRBD1 agrees at 9 bases. This CDR3 has 16 amino acids. Germline V gene sequence: CDR1 MNHNY, CDR2 SVGAGI (reference sequence). J was trimmed by 10 bases and V by 5 bases; bases with no gene match: 17. The CDR3 is CASSPDGKGQGGVAFF. The CDR3 DNA reads TGTGCCAGCAGTCCAGACGGAAAGGGACAGGGTGGGGTAGCTTTCTTT.

As to this clone: This sample includes further DNA sequences coding for the same CDR3. The rearrangement links TRBV9 to TRBJ2-7; TRBD1 aligns across 9 bases. V lost 0 bases, J lost 3 bases, and 1 base stayed unmatched. The germline V gene encodes CDR1 SGDLS and CDR2 YYNGEE. This CDR3 comprises 14 residues. The CDR3 bases are TGTGCCAGCAGCGTAGGACAGGGGGGCTACGAGCAGTACTTC. Translation: CASSVGQGGYEQYF.

V gene TRBV3-1 (or the pseudogene TRBV3-2) combines with J gene TRBJ1-3; tentative D call: TRBD1 (5 bases). This CDR3 has 15 amino acids. The germline V and J ends were trimmed by 3 bases and 0 bases, with 9 bases remaining between them. Germline values: CDR1 LGHDT, CDR2 YNNKEL (reference sequence). In DNA, the CDR3 is TGTGCCAGCAGCCATTGGGGCAGCTCTGGAAACACCATATATTTT. Residues: CASSHWGSSGNTIYF.

This clone has more than one count but fewer than ten. This sequence joins TRBV5-4 and TRBJ1-1; D unclear. Per the germline V gene, CDR1 is SGHNT and CDR2 is YYREEE (reference sequence). Trimming stripped 7 bases from V and 1 base from J, with 8 bases between. CDR3 length equals 12 residues. In DNA form, the CDR3 reads TGTGCCAGCGGTCTGGCGAACACTGAAGCTTTCTTT. It specifies CASGLANTEAFF.

The chain carries TRBV5-1 and TRBJ1-3; D gene unclear. The CDR3 has 15 residues. Trimming shortened V by 2 bases and J by 0 bases, and 9 bases separated the two germline ends. Germline CDR1 reads SGHRS; CDR2 reads YFSETQ. The CDR3 nucleotides are TGCGCCAGCAGCTTTGGGCCAGGCTCTGGAAACACCATATATTTT. Protein product: CASSFGPGSGNTIYF.

The CDR3: CASKSQGLLLDTQYF. CDR3 sequence (DNA): TGTGCCAGTAAGTCCCAGGGACTTTTATTGGATACGCAGTATTTT. This rearrangement joins TRBV19 to TRBJ2-3, with D possibly TRBD2 on 6 matching bases. The CDR3 is 15 amino acids. Germline CDR1 reads LNHDA; CDR2 reads SQIVND (reference sequence). The V end was cut by 7 bases, the J end by 6 bases, with 20 bases between. Complete variable domain (other parts from reference TRBV19 and TRBJ2-3): DGGITQSPKYLFRKEGQNVTLSCEQNLNHDAMYWYRQDPGQGLRLIYYSQIVNDFQKGDIAEGYSVSREKKESFPLTVTSAQKNPTAFYLCASKSQGLLLDTQYFGPGTRLTVL.

The chain combines TRBV30 with TRBJ1-2; D gene unclear. The V end lost 0 bases, the J end lost 8 bases, and 7 bases lay between the germline ends. The V gene's germline CDR1 is GTSNPN and CDR2 SVGIG (reference sequence). The CDR3 loop spans 11 amino acids. For the CDR3, the DNA is TGTGCCTGGAGTGTTTTTCCGGGCTACACCTTC. Its translation: CAWSVFPGYTF. The full variable domain, in which reference TRBV30 and TRBJ1-2 provide the parts outside the CDR3, is SQTIHQWPATLVQPVGSPLSLECTVEGTSNPNLYWYRQAAGRGLQLLFYSVGIGQISSEVPQNLSASRPQDRQFILSSKKLLLSDSGFYLCAWSVFPGYTFGSGTRLTVV.

The genes are TRBV19 and TRBJ2-6, with 10 bases that match TRBD1. CDR1 is LNHDA and CDR2 is SQIVND in the germline V gene (reference sequence). J lost 3 bases, V lost 4 bases, and 3 bases had no gene match. The length of the CDR3 is 16 residues. The CDR3: CASSTTGGSGANVLTF. The CDR3 nucleotides read TGTGCCAGTAGTACGACAGGGGGCAGTGGGGCCAACGTCCTGACTTTC.

This chain links TRBV7-2 with TRBJ1-2, with unresolved D. Trimming took off 0 bases at V and 6 bases at J, with 11 bases between the two ends. Germline V gives CDR1 SGHTA, CDR2 FQGNSA. The CDR3 loop spans 14 amino acids. The CDR3 nucleotides are TGTGCCAGCAGCTTAGCGAGGGATTCACATGGCTACACCTTC. Translation: CASSLARDSHGYTF. Variable domain in full (rest from reference TRBV7-2 and TRBJ1-2): GAGVSQSPSNKVTEKGKDVELRCDPISGHTALYWYRQSLGQGLEFLIYFQGNSAPDKSGLPSDRFSAERTGGSVSTLTIQRTQQEDSAVYLCASSLARDSHGYTFGSGTRLTVV.

This chain joins TRBV28 and TRBJ1-4; 8 bases match TRBD1. Germline values: CDR1 MDHEN, CDR2 SYDVKM. Unmatched junction bases numbered 13, after V lost 7 bases and J lost 0 bases. CDR3 length: 18 residues. CDR3 DNA sequence: TGTGCCAGCAAAAGCCGGGACAGGAAACCCTCAACTAATGAAAAACTGTTTTTT. This sequence encodes CASKSRDRKPSTNEKLFF.

This chain connects TRBV19 to TRBJ2-7, with D maybe TRBD1 (5 bases). In germline, CDR1 is LNHDA, CDR2 SQIVND (reference sequence). There are 11 residues in the CDR3. Trimming stripped 11 bases from V and 3 bases from J, with 11 bases between. The CDR3 nucleotides read TGTGCCTCCAGGGCCGTCTACGAGCAGTACTTC. This gives the protein CASRAVYEQYF.

This clone came up once. CDR3 DNA sequence: TGCGCCAGCAGCCCGCCAGGTACAGCTAACTATGGCTACACCTTC. It specifies CASSPPGTANYGYTF. V is TRBV5-1 and J is TRBJ1-2; D remains unclear. Germline V gives CDR1 SGHRS, CDR2 YFSETQ. Trimming left V 4 bases short and J 0 bases short, with 13 bases between. The CDR3 is 15 residues long.

The chain is built from TRBV11-2 and TRBJ2-3; D ambiguous. The length of the CDR3 is 14 residues. Trimming shortened V by 0 bases and J by 4 bases, and 8 bases separated the two germline ends. CDR1 is SGHAT, CDR2 FQNNGV, per germline. CDR3 nucleotides: TGTGCCAGCAGCTTAGATCGGTCCTCAGATACGCAGTATTTT. Its translation is CASSLDRSSDTQYF. The variable domain in full, completed from reference TRBV11-2 and TRBJ2-3, reads EAGVAQSPRYKIIEKRQSVAFWCNPISGHATLYWYQQILGQGPKLLIQFQNNGVVDDSQLPKDRFSAERLKGVDSTLKIQPAKLEDSAVYLCASSLDRSSDTQYFGPGTRLTVL.

This clone was counted a few times. The chain carries TRBV6-5 and TRBJ1-4; D may be TRBD1 (6 bases). V was shortened by 6 bases and J by 4 bases, with 15 bases between the two germline ends. Germline loops: CDR1 MNHEY, CDR2 SVGAGI. There are 15 residues in the CDR3. CDR3 coding DNA: TGTGCCAGCAGCGTACAGGGTGTGAGTAATGAAAAACTGTTTTTT. As protein: CASSVQGVSNEKLFF.

This rearrangement joins TRBV19 to TRBJ2-2; 8 nucleotides match TRBD1. The CDR3 has 16 residues. After removal of 3 bases from V and 4 bases from J, the junction contained 7 bases not matched to a gene. Germline-derived CDR1 and CDR2 are LNHDA and SQIVND (reference sequence). The CDR3 DNA reads TGTGCCAGTAGTATCCCGGGACAGGCCCTCACCGGGGAGCTGTTTTTT. Its translation: CASSIPGQALTGELFF.

This sequence joins TRBV19 and TRBJ1-6, with 8 bases fitting TRBD1. CDR1 and CDR2 from the germline V gene are LNHDA and SQIVND (reference sequence). The CDR3 runs to 15 residues. J gave up 11 bases and V 5 bases, and 11 bases lay outside the gene matches. In DNA, the CDR3 is TGTGCCAGTAGTCCCTTCGAGACAGGGGTTCCACCCCTCCACTTT. This sequence encodes CASSPFETGVPPLHF.